This T cell receptor (beta chain) comes out of a study of CD8+ T cells in alopecia areata. Germline V gene data show CDR1 as MDHEN and CDR2 as SYDVKM. The CDR3 length is 13 residues. V lost 10 bases and J 7 bases, leaving 16 bases between the germline ends. The authors extracted RNA and reverse transcribed it into cDNA as the sequencing template. The assay was immunoSEQ multiplex PCR, and TCRdb's table has in-frame clones only and misses some. The profile shows 150,000 to 200,000 clones, about three fifths of them singletons. This clonotype was obtained from a human donor in good health. The V and J genes are TRBV28 and TRBJ1-4; no clear D. Sequenced material: CD4+ T cells sorted from blood. This CDR3 reads CATEVPGGEKLFF. The DNA of the CDR3 is TGTGCCACCGAGGTCCCGGGTGGTGAAAAACTGTTTTTT.